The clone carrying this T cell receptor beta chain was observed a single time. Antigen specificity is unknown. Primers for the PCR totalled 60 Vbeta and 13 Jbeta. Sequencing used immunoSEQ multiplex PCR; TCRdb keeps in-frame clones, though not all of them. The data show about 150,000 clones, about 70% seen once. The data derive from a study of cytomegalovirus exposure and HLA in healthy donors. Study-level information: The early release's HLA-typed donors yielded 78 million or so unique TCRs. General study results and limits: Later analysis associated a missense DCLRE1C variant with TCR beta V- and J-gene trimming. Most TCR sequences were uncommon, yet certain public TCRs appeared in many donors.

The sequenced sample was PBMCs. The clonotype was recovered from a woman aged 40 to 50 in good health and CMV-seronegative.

The CDR3 sequence is CASREMVGAEGYTF. Written as DNA, the CDR3 is TGTGCCAGCAGGGAAATGGTTGGGGCAGAGGGCTACACCTTC. This chain links TRBV2 with TRBJ1-2; a weak D match, TRBD1 (5 bases). CDR1 is SNHLY and CDR2 is FYNNEI in the germline V gene. Between the trimmed V and J ends, which lost 6 bases and 8 bases, there was a span of 19 bases. The CDR3 has 14 residues. The full variable domain, in which reference TRBV2 and TRBJ1-2 provide the parts outside the CDR3, is EPEVTQTPSHQVTQMGQEVILRCVPISNHLYFYWYRQILGQKVEFLVSFYNNEISEKSEIFDDQFSVERPDGSNFTLKIRSTKLEDSAMYFCASREMVGAEGYTFGSGTRLTVV.